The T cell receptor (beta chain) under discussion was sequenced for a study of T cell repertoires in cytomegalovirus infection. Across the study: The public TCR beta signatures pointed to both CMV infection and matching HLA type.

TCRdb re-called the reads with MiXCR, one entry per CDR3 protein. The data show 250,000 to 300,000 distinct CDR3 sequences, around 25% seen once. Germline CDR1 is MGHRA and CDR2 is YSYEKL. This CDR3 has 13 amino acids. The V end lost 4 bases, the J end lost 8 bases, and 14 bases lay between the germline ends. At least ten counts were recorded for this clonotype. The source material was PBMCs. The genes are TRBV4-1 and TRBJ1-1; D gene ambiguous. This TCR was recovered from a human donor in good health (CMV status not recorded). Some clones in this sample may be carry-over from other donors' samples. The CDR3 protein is CASSPHGPGEAFF. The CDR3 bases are TGCGCCAGCAGCCCACATGGTCCGGGAGAAGCTTTCTTT.